A single sample is the source of the 12 T cell receptor beta chains below, sequenced in a study of T cell repertoires in cytomegalovirus infection. MiXCR, applied by TCRdb to the reads, yields one record per CDR3 protein. The table records 300,000 to 400,000 distinct CDR3 sequences, more than 9% of them present only once. Sequencing was done on a sample of PBMCs. These receptors were collected from a human donor in good health (CMV status not recorded). Some clones in this sample may be carry-over from other donors' samples.

This clonotype showed up many times. This chain uses TRBV20-1 with TRBJ2-5; 9 bases agree with TRBD1. This CDR3 contains 15 residues. CDR1 DFQATT and CDR2 SNEGSKA come from the germline V gene (reference sequence). Losses at the gene ends were 0 bases for V and 3 bases for J; bases not matched to a gene: 5. The CDR3 loop is CSARDPGTGKETQYF. The CDR3 region has the DNA TGCAGTGCTAGAGATCCAGGGACAGGGAAAGAGACCCAGTACTTC.

In its sample, this clonotype was seen many times. This sequence joins TRBV27 and TRBJ2-1; no reliable D call. The CDR3 has 14 amino acids. Germline V gives CDR1 MNHEY, CDR2 SMNVEV (reference sequence). The V gene lost 4 bases and the J gene lost 2 bases, with 9 bases spanning the gap. The CDR3 DNA is TGTGCCAGCAGTTCCGTAGAGCCCTACAATGAGCAGTTCTTC. Residues: CASSSVEPYNEQFF.

This clonotype was counted at least ten times. The chain is built from TRBV7-2 and TRBJ2-2; 9 bases fit TRBD1. Trimming removed 3 bases from V and 4 bases from J; junction bases left unmatched: 6. CDR1 is SGHTA, CDR2 FQGNSA, per germline. The CDR3 runs to 16 residues. The CDR3 spells CASSLGQGGGTGELFF. DNA for the CDR3: TGTGCCAGCAGCTTGGGACAGGGAGGTGGCACCGGGGAGCTGTTTTTT.

This clonotype was observed at least ten times. V is TRBV4-3 and J is TRBJ1-6; D remains unclear. The CDR3 totals 14 residues. The V gene lost 5 bases and the J gene lost 9 bases, with 14 bases spanning the gap. Per the germline V gene, CDR1 is LGHNA and CDR2 is YSLEER. CDR3 sequence reads: CASSVGIEGSPLHF. The DNA of the CDR3 is TGCGCCAGCAGCGTCGGGATAGAGGGTTCACCCCTCCACTTT.

The CDR3 region has the DNA TGTGCCAGCCGCCGGACTAGCACCGGAGCATTCAATGAGCAGTTCTTC. Translated: CASRRTSTGAFNEQFF. The J gene is TRBJ2-1, the V gene TRBV27; 8 bases map to TRBD2. With 8 bases clipped from V and 6 bases from J, the junction kept 15 bases outside the gene matches. In germline, CDR1 is MNHEY, CDR2 SMNVEV (reference sequence). The CDR3 spans 16 residues.

This clonotype came up many times. J is TRBJ1-1 and V is TRBV12-3 or TRBV12-4, with TRBD1 identical over 7 bases. The trim removed 2 bases at V and 6 bases at J, leaving 12 bases unmatched. The CDR3 totals 16 residues. CDR3 protein: CASSLRDRITGAEAFF. CDR3 sequence (DNA): TGTGCCAGCAGTTTAAGGGACAGAATAACGGGGGCTGAAGCTTTCTTT.

This clonotype was counted many times. The chain combines TRBV5-1 with TRBJ2-1, with 9 nucleotides matching TRBD2. The germline V gene has CDR1 SGHRS and CDR2 YFSETQ. The J segment lost 7 bases and the V segment lost 2 bases, leaving 10 bases of the junction unmatched. The CDR3 sequence is 16 residues long. CDR3 in DNA: TGCGCCAGCAGCTTACCGGGACTAGCTGTGTCAAATGAGCAGTTCTTC. Translating gives CASSLPGLAVSNEQFF.

Many counts were recorded for this clonotype. Mismatch with germline at one junction end may stem from a read error. The V call is TRBV10-3, the J call TRBJ2-3; D gene unclear. The V gene's germline CDR1 is ENHRY and CDR2 SYGVKD. This CDR3 is built from 15 residues. The CDR3, as DNA: TGTGCCATCAGGGAGTCCGAATCTAGCACAGATACGCAGTATTTT. Its protein is CAIRESESSTDTQYF.

This clonotype was observed many times. The rearrangement links TRBV7-2 to TRBJ2-6, with 8 bases lining up with TRBD1. CDR3 length: 18 residues. V lost 4 bases, J lost 0 bases, and 8 bases stayed unmatched. Germline lookup yields CDR1 SGHTA and CDR2 FQGNSA. Here the CDR3 DNA reads TGTGCCAGCAGCTCCCAGGGGGCCCTTAACTCTGGGGCCAACGTCCTGACTTTC. Translation gives CASSSQGALNSGANVLTF.

This chain uses TRBV20-1 with TRBJ1-5; D is unresolved. From germline, CDR1 is DFQATT and CDR2 SNEGSKA (reference sequence). V lost 3 bases, J lost 0 bases, and 9 bases lay in between. The CDR3 sequence is 14 residues long. CDR3 nucleotide sequence: TGCAGTGCTAGTGAAGGGTTTAGCAATCAGCCCCAGCATTTT. This translates into CSASEGFSNQPQHF.

The V call is TRBV12-3 or TRBV12-4, the J call TRBJ2-7, with D unresolved. The CDR3 totals 13 residues. Trimming removed 6 bases at V and 9 bases at J, with 18 bases between. CDR3 protein: CASSPLDTFGQYF. In DNA form, the CDR3 reads TGTGCCAGCAGCCCCCTCGACACATTCGGGCAGTACTTC.

V usage is TRBV7-9 and J usage is TRBJ1-6; D unresolved. This CDR3 spans 15 amino acids. Germline CDR1 and CDR2: SEHNR and FQNEAQ (reference sequence). V was trimmed by 1 base and J by 5 bases, leaving 9 bases between them. The CDR3 sequence: CASSLGQIHNSPLHF. Written as DNA, the CDR3 is TGTGCCAGCAGCTTAGGGCAGATTCATAATTCACCCCTCCACTTT.